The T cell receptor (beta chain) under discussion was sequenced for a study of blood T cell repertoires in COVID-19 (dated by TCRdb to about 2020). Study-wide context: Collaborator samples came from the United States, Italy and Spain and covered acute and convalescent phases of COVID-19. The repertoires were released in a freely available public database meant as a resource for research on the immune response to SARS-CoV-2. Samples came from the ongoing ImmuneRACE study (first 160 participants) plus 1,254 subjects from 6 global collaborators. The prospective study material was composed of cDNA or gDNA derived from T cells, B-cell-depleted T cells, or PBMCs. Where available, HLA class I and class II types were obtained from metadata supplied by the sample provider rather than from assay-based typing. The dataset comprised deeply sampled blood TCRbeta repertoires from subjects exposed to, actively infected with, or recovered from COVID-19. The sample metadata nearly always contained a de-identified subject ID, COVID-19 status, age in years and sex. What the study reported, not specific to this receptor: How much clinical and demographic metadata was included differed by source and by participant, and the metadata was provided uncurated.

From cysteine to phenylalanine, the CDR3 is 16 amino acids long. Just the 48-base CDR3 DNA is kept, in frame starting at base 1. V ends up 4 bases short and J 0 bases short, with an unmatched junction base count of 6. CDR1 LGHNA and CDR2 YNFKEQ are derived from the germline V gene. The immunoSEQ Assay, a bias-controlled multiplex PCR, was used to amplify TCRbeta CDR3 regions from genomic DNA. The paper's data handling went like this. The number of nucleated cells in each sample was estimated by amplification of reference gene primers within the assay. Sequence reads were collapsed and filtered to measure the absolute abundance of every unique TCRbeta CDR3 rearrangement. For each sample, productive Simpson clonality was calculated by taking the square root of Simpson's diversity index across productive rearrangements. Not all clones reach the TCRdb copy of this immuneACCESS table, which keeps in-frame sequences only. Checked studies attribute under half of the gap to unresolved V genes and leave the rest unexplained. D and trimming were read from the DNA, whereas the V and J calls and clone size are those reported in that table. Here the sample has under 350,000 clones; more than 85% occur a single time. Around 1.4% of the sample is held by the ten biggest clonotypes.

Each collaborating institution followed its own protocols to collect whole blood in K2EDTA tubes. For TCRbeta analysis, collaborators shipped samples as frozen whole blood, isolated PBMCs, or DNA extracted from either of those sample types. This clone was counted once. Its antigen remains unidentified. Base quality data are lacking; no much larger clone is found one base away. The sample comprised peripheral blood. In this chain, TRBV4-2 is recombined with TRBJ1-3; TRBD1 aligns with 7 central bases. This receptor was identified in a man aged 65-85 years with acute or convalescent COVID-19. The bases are TGTGCCAGCAGCCCGTTGGCAGGGGGCTCTGGAAACACCATATATTTT. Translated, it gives CASSPLAGGSGNTIYF.